A selection of T cell receptor beta chains follows, all from one sample in a study of regulatory T cells in long-lasting Graves disease. MiXCR, applied by TCRdb to the multiplex PCR reads, yields one record per CDR3 protein. Here the sample spans roughly 440,000 distinct CDR3 sequences, 16% being singletons. This sample was shared with a second study, whose subject was T cells in Graves' hyperthyroidism and ophthalmopathy.

The sample consisted of peripheral blood mononuclear cells (PBMCs), taken at new diagnosis, from a patient treated with antithyroid drugs. These TCRs come from a young woman with Graves disease. CDR3s include the opening cysteine and the closing phenylalanine or tryptophan. D genes are given only for firm matches. Some rows mark clone size as missing; the rest say once, few, many or name a class of expanded clone.

J gene,V gene,D gene,clone size,CDR3 protein,CDR3 DNA
TRBJ2-1,TRBV29-1,-,many,CSVPPILGAPYNEQFF,TGCAGCGTTCCCCCCATCCTGGGGGCGCCGTACAATGAGCAGTTCTTC
TRBJ1-2,TRBV27,TRBD1,many,CASSFQGAPNYGYTF,TGTGCCAGCAGTTTTCAGGGGGCCCCTAACTATGGCTACACCTTC
TRBJ2-1,TRBV24-1,-,few,CATSARLTGSSYNEQFF,TGTGCCACCAGTGCTCGATTAACTGGGAGCTCCTACAATGAGCAGTTCTTC
TRBJ1-1,TRBV5-6,-,-,CASSGRGQPLNTEAFF,TGTGCCAGCAGCGGACGGGGACAACCCTTGAACACTGAAGCTTTCTTT
TRBJ2-5,TRBV7-2,TRBD2,many,CASSRGTSGSWVQETQYF,TGTGCCAGCAGCAGAGGGACTAGCGGGAGTTGGGTCCAAGAGACCCAGTACTTC
TRBJ2-7,TRBV27,TRBD2,many,CASSPQGLTSYEQYF,TGTGCCAGCAGTCCCCAGGGACTAACCTCCTACGAGCAGTACTTC
TRBJ2-7,TRBV3-1,-,many,CASGGLYEQYF,TGTGCCAGCGGGGGACTCTACGAGCAGTACTTC
TRBJ1-1,TRBV11-2,TRBD1,many,CASSLGQGMGTEAFF,TGTGCCAGCAGCCTCGGACAGGGGATGGGCACTGAAGCTTTCTTT
TRBJ1-2,TRBV6-2/TRBV6-3,-,few,CASSEFTGYGYTF,TGTGCCAGCAGTGAATTTACAGGGTATGGCTACACCTTC
TRBJ2-5,TRBV3-1,-,many,CASSRRTVSETQYF,TGTGCCAGCAGCCGCCGGACAGTCAGCGAGACCCAGTACTTC
TRBJ2-1,TRBV6-5,-,many,CASSYSSRGFREFF,TGTGCCAGCAGTTACTCAAGCCGGGGATTCCGGGAGTTCTTC
TRBJ1-3,TRBV5-1,-,few,CASSLFGGSSGNTIYF,TGCGCCAGCAGCTTATTCGGGGGAAGCTCTGGAAACACCATATATTTT
TRBJ2-3,TRBV20-1,-,many,CSAGFTDTQYF,TGCAGTGCTGGGTTCACAGATACGCAGTATTTT
TRBJ1-6,TRBV12-3/TRBV12-4,-,few,CASSGFRSNSPLHF,TGTGCCAGCAGCGGATTTAGGTCTAATTCACCCCTCCACTTT
TRBJ1-2,TRBV12-3/TRBV12-4,-,few,CASSGLAGYTF,TGTGCCAGTTCGGGGCTTGCTGGCTACACCTTC
TRBJ2-1,TRBV27,TRBD2,many,CASRRTSGSKFF,TGTGCCAGCAGACGTACTAGCGGGAGCAAGTTCTTC
TRBJ2-7,TRBV6-1,TRBD2,many,CASSAERPRTSGRWHYEQYF,TGTGCCAGCAGTGCAGAAAGACCCAGGACTAGCGGGAGGTGGCACTACGAGCAGTACTTC
TRBJ2-3,TRBV10-2,-,many,CASSDGDTQYF,TGCGCCAGCAGTGATGGGGATACGCAGTATTTT
TRBJ1-5,TRBV12-5,TRBD1,many,CASGLPQRQGIVGNQPQHF,TGTGCTAGTGGTTTGCCCCAGCGACAGGGGATTGTGGGCAATCAGCCCCAGCATTTT
TRBJ1-1,TRBV28,-,many,CASSLRGRHTEAFF,TGTGCCAGCAGTTTAAGGGGCCGGCACACTGAAGCTTTCTTT
TRBJ2-3,TRBV6-1,-,-,CASRVNTQYF,TGTGCCAGCAGGGTGAATACGCAGTATTTT
TRBJ2-3,TRBV19,TRBD2,few,CASSISSGSRTDTQYF,TGTGCCAGTAGTATTTCGAGCGGGAGCCGTACAGATACGCAGTATTTT
TRBJ2-1,TRBV5-1,-,many,CASSLARNEQFF,TGCGCCAGCAGCTTGGCCAGAAATGAGCAGTTCTTC
TRBJ1-1,TRBV7-9,-,many,CASSDWRRGLAEAFF,TGTGCCAGCAGCGACTGGCGTCGGGGTTTAGCTGAAGCTTTCTTT
TRBJ2-1,TRBV18,TRBD2,-,CASSPVGGGPNEQFF,TGTGCCAGCTCACCCGTTGGGGGAGGGCCTAATGAGCAGTTCTTC
TRBJ2-1,TRBV18,TRBD2,-,CASSLHQAASGTLYNEQFF,TGTGCCAGCTCACTACACCAGGCGGCTAGCGGGACTCTCTACAATGAGCAGTTCTTC
TRBJ2-1,TRBV24-1,-,-,CATAPTGAYNEQFF,TGTGCCACCGCCCCGACGGGAGCCTACAATGAGCAGTTCTTC
TRBJ1-2,TRBV10-3,TRBD1,-,CAISDTGVKNYGYTF,TGTGCCATCAGTGATACAGGGGTGAAAAACTATGGCTACACCTTC
TRBJ1-2,TRBV4-2,-,-,CASSQEMLSPQGAYTF,TGTGCCAGCAGCCAAGAAATGTTATCACCTCAGGGTGCCTACACCTTC
TRBJ2-5,TRBV10-3,TRBD2,many,CAISGRERETQYF,TGTGCCATCAGTGGGCGGGAGCGAGAGACCCAGTACTTC
TRBJ2-3,TRBV6-5,TRBD2,many,CASSYSSFSGRDTQYF,TGTGCCAGCAGTTACTCGAGTTTTAGCGGGAGAGATACGCAGTATTTT
TRBJ2-1,TRBV6-9,-,many,CASSYTVRVMNEQFF,TGTGCCAGCAGTTACACGGTCAGGGTAATGAATGAGCAGTTCTTC
TRBJ2-1,TRBV6-1,-,many,CASRGTQIYNEQFF,TGTGCCAGCAGGGGGACACAAATCTACAATGAGCAGTTCTTC
TRBJ2-5,TRBV4-1,TRBD2,-,CASSQGETSGRETQYF,TGCGCCAGCAGCCAGGGGGAGACTAGCGGGAGAGAGACCCAGTACTTC
TRBJ1-3,TRBV6-1,-,once,CASTPSGVGNTIYF,TGTGCCAGCACCCCATCGGGGGTCGGAAACACCATATATTTT
TRBJ2-1,TRBV28,TRBD1,many,CASSFTWTGDSYNEQFF,TGTGCCAGCAGTTTCACCTGGACAGGGGATTCCTACAATGAGCAGTTCTTC
TRBJ2-1,TRBV19,-,-,CASSQTGNEQFF,TGTGCCAGTAGTCAGACGGGAAATGAGCAGTTCTTC
TRBJ2-7,TRBV29-1,TRBD2,many,CSVDAGGYEQYF,TGCAGCGTTGACGCGGGAGGCTACGAGCAGTACTTC
TRBJ1-2,TRBV20-1,-,-,CSASSGNYGYTF,TGCAGTGCTAGTTCGGGGAACTATGGCTACACCTTC
TRBJ1-6,TRBV20-1,TRBD1,-,CSAIRDRVSPLHF,TGCAGTGCAATCCGGGACAGGGTTTCACCCCTCCACTTT
TRBJ2-1,TRBV20-1,-,many,CSAVASNSYNEQFF,TGCAGTGCCGTAGCGAGTAACTCCTACAATGAGCAGTTCTTC
TRBJ2-3,TRBV14,-,few,CASSQELGSAFTTDTQYF,TGTGCCAGCAGCCAAGAACTCGGTAGCGCGTTTACCACAGATACGCAGTATTTT
TRBJ2-5,TRBV20-1,-,-,CSAEPSETQYF,TGCAGTGCGGAGCCCTCGGAGACCCAGTACTTC
TRBJ1-4,TRBV3-1,-,many,CASSLDSARTGKLFF,TGTGCCAGCAGCCTAGACAGTGCGAGGACTGGAAAACTGTTTTTT
TRBJ2-5,TRBV7-7,-,few,CASSSLGQQETQYF,TGTGCTAGCAGCTCACTAGGACAGCAAGAGACCCAGTACTTC
TRBJ2-1,TRBV20-1,TRBD2,many,CSASSLAGVGEQFF,TGCAGTGCTAGTAGCCTAGCGGGAGTCGGTGAGCAGTTCTTC
TRBJ1-6,TRBV24-1,-,once,CATSEDVNYNSPLHF,TGTGCCACCAGTGAGGATGTGAACTATAATTCACCCCTCCACTTT
TRBJ1-1,TRBV11-3,TRBD1,many,CASSLGRWDRMNTEAFF,TGTGCCAGCAGCTTAGGTAGGTGGGACAGAATGAACACTGAAGCTTTCTTT
TRBJ1-2,TRBV5-1,-,-,CASSSAGSWMDGYTF,TGCGCCAGCAGCTCAGCCGGGTCTTGGATGGATGGCTACACCTTC
TRBJ1-5,TRBV4-1,-,-,CASSPEGLSNQPQHF,TGCGCCAGCAGCCCCGAGGGGTTAAGCAATCAGCCCCAGCATTTT
TRBJ1-4,TRBV6-1,-,many,CASSGQTTNEKLFF,TGTGCCAGCAGTGGACAGACAACTAATGAAAAACTGTTTTTT
TRBJ2-7,TRBV3-1,-,-,CASSRGAGSSYEQYF,TGTGCCAGCAGCCGGGGCGCGGGGAGCTCCTACGAGCAGTACTTC
TRBJ2-2,TRBV11-2,-,few,CASSLLPVGSTGELFF,TGTGCCAGCAGCTTACTGCCTGTCGGGAGCACCGGGGAGCTGTTTTTT